Presented here are 14 T cell receptor beta chains from one specimen sequenced in a study of high-grade serous ovarian cancer treatment subgroups. The tumor samples were collected prior to definitive surgery or chemotherapy. TCRdb's table, derived via immunoSEQ multiplex PCR, lists solely in-frame clones and lacks some. The sample lists fewer than 7,000 clones; less than 85% were seen once. Sequenced input: tumor tissue. Receptors originate from a human donor with high-grade serous ovarian cancer.

This clone was picked up one time. The chain uses TRBV4-3 and TRBJ1-2; D remains ambiguous. The CDR3 consists of 15 residues. V was shortened by 0 bases and J by 5 bases, with 13 bases between the two germline ends. CDR1 and CDR2 (germline): LGHNA, YSLEER. The CDR3 region has the DNA TGCGCCAGCAGCCAAGAATCGTCAGACCTGTATGGCTACACCTTC. Encoded protein: CASSQESSDLYGYTF.

The chain combines TRBV6-1 with TRBJ1-6, with D tentatively TRBD1 (5 bases). The V gene's germline CDR1 is MNHNS and CDR2 SASEGT. The CDR3 spans 14 residues. Trimming stripped 10 bases from V and 7 bases from J, with 17 bases between. In nucleotides, the CDR3 is TGTGCCACCGGACAAGAGGTTGACAATTCACCCCTCCACTTT. Translating gives CATGQEVDNSPLHF.

The chain joins TRBV14 to TRBJ1-2, with a possible D match to TRBD1 (5 bases). CDR1 and CDR2 (germline): SGHDN, FVKESK. Trimming pared 6 bases from V and 8 bases from J, leaving 16 bases between. This CDR3 has 13 amino acids. The DNA for the CDR3 is TGTGCCAGCAGGTTCAGGCCAGGGTGGGGCTACACCTTC. It codes for CASRFRPGWGYTF.

This chain links TRBV7-2 with TRBJ2-7; weak D call: TRBD2 (5 bases). V was shortened by 1 base and J by 1 base, with 11 bases between the two germline ends. The CDR3 sequence is 15 residues long. CDR1 and CDR2 (germline): SGHTA, FQGNSA. The CDR3 region is CASSLGGGQSYEQYF. Here the CDR3 DNA reads TGTGCCAGCAGCTTAGGCGGCGGGCAGTCCTACGAGCAGTACTTC. The whole variable domain, remainder taken from reference TRBV7-2 and TRBJ2-7, is GAGVSQSPSNKVTEKGKDVELRCDPISGHTALYWYRQSLGQGLEFLIYFQGNSAPDKSGLPSDRFSAERTGGSVSTLTIQRTQQEDSAVYLCASSLGGGQSYEQYFGPGTRLTVT.

The V and J genes are TRBV2 and TRBJ1-3; TRBD1 is a possible D gene (5 bases). The germline V gene has CDR1 SNHLY and CDR2 FYNNEI. This CDR3 has 15 amino acids. V gave up 5 bases and J gave up 6 bases, with 17 bases separating them. CDR3 sequence: CASSLWGQGLNTIYF. The CDR3 DNA is TGTGCCAGCAGTCTGTGGGGCCAAGGTTTAAACACCATATATTTT.

This clone appeared a few times. V is TRBV7-8 and J is TRBJ1-5; D is unclear. CDR3 length equals 13 residues. From germline, CDR1 is SGHVS and CDR2 FQNEAQ. The germline V and J ends were trimmed by 3 bases and 5 bases, with 8 bases remaining between them. CDR3 region: CASSLALDQPQHF. DNA for the CDR3: TGTGCCAGCAGCTTGGCCCTAGATCAGCCCCAGCATTTT.

The rearrangement links TRBV5-1 to TRBJ2-1; TRBD2 aligns across 11 bases. V was clipped by 5 bases and J by 9 bases; unmatched bases: 7. This CDR3 comprises 14 residues. Germline assignment: CDR1 SGHRS and CDR2 YFSETQ. The CDR3 DNA is TGCGCCAGCAGTGTAGCGGGGGGGCAGGGTGAGCAGTTCTTC. It specifies CASSVAGGQGEQFF. The full variable domain, its missing parts supplied by reference TRBV5-1 and TRBJ2-1, is KAGVTQTPRYLIKTRGQQVTLSCSPISGHRSVSWYQQTPGQGLQFLFEYFSETQRNKGNFPGRFSGRQFSNSRSEMNVSTLELGDSALYLCASSVAGGQGEQFFGPGTRLTVL.

The chain employs TRBV10-1 and TRBJ1-1; weak D call: TRBD1 (6 bases). CDR3 length: 16 residues. V lost 9 bases and J 0 bases, leaving 20 bases between the germline ends. Germline-derived CDR1 and CDR2 are WNHNN and SYGVQD (reference sequence). DNA of the CDR3: TGCGCCAGTTTAACCCGACAGGCTAGCATGAACACTGAAGCTTTCTTT. This sequence encodes CASLTRQASMNTEAFF.

This clone was observed a few times. The J gene is TRBJ2-3, the V gene TRBV7-3; D not resolved. V shed 5 bases and J shed 11 bases, with 17 bases lying between them. The CDR3 loop spans 13 amino acids. Germline loops: CDR1 SGHTA, CDR2 FQGTGA. The DNA for the CDR3 is TGTGCCAGCAGCCCACCAGGATCATGGGTGCAGTATTTT. Protein sequence: CASSPPGSWVQYF.

The chain uses TRBV18 and TRBJ2-7; no clear D. V shed 0 bases and J shed 2 bases, with 14 bases lying between them. The CDR3 sequence is 16 residues long. Germline V gene lookup returns CDR1 KGHSH and CDR2 LQKENI. The CDR3 loop reads CASSPPDGANTYEQYF. DNA for the CDR3: TGTGCCAGCTCACCACCGGACGGAGCAAACACCTACGAGCAGTACTTC.

V gene TRBV19 combines with J gene TRBJ2-2; TRBD2 matches at 7 bases. The germline V gene has CDR1 LNHDA and CDR2 SQIVND (reference sequence). The junction had 8 bases not matched to a gene; V was cut back by 6 bases and J by 4 bases. The CDR3 spans 15 residues. The CDR3 DNA reads TGTGCCAGTAGAAGGCTAGCGGCGACCACCGGGGAGCTGTTTTTT. Its translation: CASRRLAATTGELFF.

The V gene is TRBV29-1, the J gene TRBJ2-7, with TRBD2 as a possible D gene (7 bases). In germline, CDR1 is SQVTM, CDR2 ANQGSEA. V lost 2 bases and J 5 bases, leaving 10 bases between the germline ends. The CDR3 loop spans 12 amino acids. This CDR3 reads CSVEQGRDEQYF. The CDR3 DNA sequence: TGCAGCGTTGAACAGGGGAGGGACGAGCAGTACTTC.

This clone was counted between two and nine times. The V gene is TRBV27, the J gene TRBJ2-1; D is possibly TRBD1 (6 bases). CDR3 size: 13 residues. Germline lookup yields CDR1 MNHEY and CDR2 SMNVEV (reference sequence). With 2 bases removed from V and 7 bases from J, the gap between germline ends came to 9 bases. The CDR3 DNA is TGTGCCAGCAGTTTAACAGGGCATAATGAGCAGTTCTTC. Translation: CASSLTGHNEQFF.

The V call is TRBV6-5, the J call TRBJ2-2; the D gene is possibly TRBD2 (6 bases). With 8 bases removed from V and 5 bases from J, the gap between germline ends came to 12 bases. The CDR3 contains 13 residues. Germline loops: CDR1 MNHEY, CDR2 SVGAGI. The CDR3 reads CASGGSWTGELFF. The CDR3 coding sequence is TGTGCCAGCGGGGGGAGCTGGACCGGGGAGCTGTTTTTT.